One and the same sample provided the 5 T cell receptor beta chains below, sequenced in a study of blood T cell repertoires in COVID-19. The method was immunoSEQ multiplex PCR; TCRdb's version includes in-frame clones alone and lacks a portion of them. Seen here are some 41,000 clones, approximately 90% observed once, and the top ten hold 4.5% to 7%. The source material was peripheral blood. All receptors derive from a human donor in a cohort sampled during active COVID-19.

The chain is built from TRBV6-1 and TRBJ1-2, with no clear D. This CDR3 region has 16 residues. The V end lost 2 bases, the J end lost 0 bases, and 13 bases lay between the germline ends. In germline, CDR1 is MNHNS, CDR2 SASEGT. CDR3 in amino acids: CASSESGSATNYGYTF. In nucleotides, the CDR3 is TGTGCCAGCAGTGAAAGCGGCTCGGCAACTAACTATGGCTACACCTTC.

The rearrangement joins TRBV29-1 to TRBJ2-2, with TRBD2 matching over 9 bases. This CDR3 comprises 17 residues. The germline V gene has CDR1 SQVTM and CDR2 ANQGSEA. V trimming: 6 bases; J trimming: 4 bases; junction bases outside the gene matches: 15. The CDR3 is CSVSETRTSELTGELFF. CDR3 nucleotides: TGCAGCGTATCCGAAACGAGGACTAGCGAGCTCACCGGGGAGCTGTTTTTT.

The chain couples TRBV7-9 to TRBJ2-5; the D gene is possibly TRBD1 (6 bases). The ends were cut back, 2 bases at V and 5 bases at J, with 15 bases in the middle. The CDR3 runs to 15 residues. From germline, CDR1 is SEHNR and CDR2 FQNEAQ (reference sequence). CDR3 amino acids: CASSLIGGLLETQYF. As DNA, the CDR3 is TGTGCCAGCAGCTTAATAGGGGGTCTGTTGGAGACCCAGTACTTC.

V and J are TRBV14 and TRBJ1-2, with D possibly matching TRBD1 (5 bases). CDR3 length: 14 amino acids. CDR1 and CDR2 (germline): SGHDN, FVKESK. Trimming removed 0 bases at V and 3 bases at J, with 8 bases between. The CDR3 region is CASSQDLGDYGYTF. CDR3 sequence (DNA): TGTGCCAGCAGCCAAGATTTAGGGGACTATGGCTACACCTTC. The variable domain in full, completed from reference TRBV14 and TRBJ1-2, reads EAGVTQFPSHSVIEKGQTVTLRCDPISGHDNLYWYRRVMGKEIKFLLHFVKESKQDESGMPNNRFLAERTGGTYSTLKVQPAELEDSGVYFCASSQDLGDYGYTFGSGTRLTVV.

The chain combines TRBV24-1 with TRBJ2-7; 11 positions match TRBD1. The CDR3 loop spans 14 amino acids. Losses at the gene ends were 9 bases for V and 4 bases for J; bases not matched to a gene: 7. Germline V CDR1 and CDR2: KGHDR, SFDVKD. The CDR3 coding sequence is TGTGCCACCTCCGGGACAGGGGGGGAATACGAGCAGTACTTC. This gives the protein CATSGTGGEYEQYF.